This T cell receptor beta chain was captured in a study of shared clonotypes between healthy human individuals. The protocol was immunoSEQ multiplex PCR, while the TCRdb copy is restricted to in-frame clones and leaves out a portion. The sample has more than 550,000 clones, just under 75% seen once. This CDR3 is built from 16 residues. Trimming stripped 1 base from V and 2 bases from J, with 11 bases between. The germline CDR1 and CDR2 sequences are SGHVS and FQNEAQ. The receptor's source is a woman aged 25 to 39 in good health. The chain joins TRBV7-8 to TRBJ2-2; D unresolved. The sequenced sample was memory CD4+ T cells sorted from blood. Subset reported: CD45RA-negative fraction. The CDR3: CASSLVPTINTGELFF. The CDR3, as DNA: TGTGCCAGCAGCTTAGTCCCCACCATTAACACCGGGGAGCTGTTTTTT.